This T cell receptor beta chain stems from a study of blood T cell repertoires in COVID-19. Study in general: Italy, Spain and the United States were the sources of the convalescent and acute COVID-19 samples. PBMCs, B-cell-depleted T cells, or T cells provided the cDNA or gDNA that made up the material.

Germline-derived CDR1 and CDR2 are SNHLY and FYNNEI. V gave up 6 bases and J gave up 5 bases; unmatched junction bases: 4. This CDR3 is 14 amino acids long. Measured with immunoSEQ multiplex PCR; TCRdb has only the in-frame clones, and not every one. The sample holds under 300,000 clones, around 80% seen once. The clonotype comes from a human donor in a cohort sampled during active COVID-19. The rearrangement uses TRBV2 and TRBJ1-4; 9 bases are a match to TRBD1. The specimen was peripheral blood. CDR3 sequence reads: CASRGTGWNEKLFF. In DNA form, the CDR3 reads TGTGCCAGCAGAGGGACAGGGTGGAATGAAAAACTGTTTTTT. The entire variable domain, with the rest obtained from reference TRBV2 and TRBJ1-4, is as follows: EPEVTQTPSHQVTQMGQEVILRCVPISNHLYFYWYRQILGQKVEFLVSFYNNEISEKSEIFDDQFSVERPDGSNFTLKIRSTKLEDSAMYFCASRGTGWNEKLFFGSGTQLSVL.